These T cell receptor beta chains were read from a single sample in a study of blood T cell repertoires in COVID-19. Clones were read by immunoSEQ multiplex PCR, and TCRdb kept only the in-frame ones, dropping some. The sample lists about 74,000 clones, nearly 90% seen once, with approximately 3% in the top ten. The material sequenced was peripheral blood. These receptor sequences come from a man in his sixties or seventies with active or convalescent COVID-19. Each CDR3 is given with its conserved first and last residue. Fields, in order: J gene, D gene, clone size, V gene, CDR3 protein, CDR3 DNA. D genes are given only for firm matches. Rows give clone size only sometimes, using once, few, many, or a class for an expanded clone.

j_gene: TRBJ2-3; d_gene: TRBD2; abundance: -; v_gene: TRBV6-4; CDR3aa: CASSVIAGSTDTQYF; CDR3nt: TGTGCCAGCAGTGTTATAGCGGGGAGCACAGATACGCAGTATTTT
j_gene: TRBJ1-5; d_gene: -; abundance: -; v_gene: TRBV2; CDR3aa: CASSTVSNQPQHF; CDR3nt: TGTGCCAGCAGTACTGTAAGCAATCAGCCCCAGCATTTT
j_gene: TRBJ1-2; d_gene: TRBD1; abundance: -; v_gene: TRBV20-1; CDR3aa: CSAPTGLSYTF; CDR3nt: TGCAGTGCCCCGACAGGGTTAAGCTACACCTTC
j_gene: TRBJ2-1; d_gene: TRBD1; abundance: -; v_gene: TRBV15; CDR3aa: CATSRGGQVLENEQFF; CDR3nt: TGTGCCACCAGCAGAGGAGGACAGGTTTTGGAGAATGAGCAGTTCTTC
j_gene: TRBJ2-1; d_gene: -; abundance: -; v_gene: TRBV19; CDR3aa: CARNQTDYNEQFF; CDR3nt: TGTGCCAGGAACCAGACAGATTACAATGAGCAGTTCTTC
j_gene: TRBJ1-4; d_gene: TRBD1; abundance: -; v_gene: TRBV30; CDR3aa: CAWSSGTGNEKLFF; CDR3nt: TGTGCCTGGAGCTCCGGGACAGGGAATGAAAAACTGTTTTTT
j_gene: TRBJ2-3; d_gene: TRBD2; abundance: -; v_gene: TRBV11-2; CDR3aa: CASSLGQTSGSTDTQYF; CDR3nt: TGTGCCAGCAGCTTAGGTCAAACTAGCGGGAGCACAGATACGCAGTATTTT
j_gene: TRBJ1-6; d_gene: -; abundance: -; v_gene: TRBV19; CDR3aa: CASTHGGAYSPLHF; CDR3nt: TGTGCCAGTACTCATGGGGGGGCCTATTCACCCCTCCACTTT
j_gene: TRBJ2-1; d_gene: TRBD2; abundance: -; v_gene: TRBV7-3; CDR3aa: CASATASGRGNEQFF; CDR3nt: TGTGCCAGCGCGACGGCTAGCGGGAGGGGAAATGAGCAGTTCTTC
j_gene: TRBJ2-3; d_gene: -; abundance: -; v_gene: TRBV7-9; CDR3aa: CASSPTSRAQYF; CDR3nt: TGTGCCAGCAGCCCGACTAGTCGCGCGCAGTATTTT
j_gene: TRBJ2-1; d_gene: TRBD2; abundance: few; v_gene: TRBV3-1/TRBV3-2; CDR3aa: CASSQERAGGLWNEQFF; CDR3nt: TGTGCCAGCAGCCAAGAACGAGCGGGGGGGTTATGGAATGAGCAGTTCTTC
j_gene: TRBJ1-2; d_gene: -; abundance: -; v_gene: TRBV28; CDR3aa: CASRNQGQGYGYTF; CDR3nt: TGTGCCAGCAGAAATCAGGGGCAGGGCTATGGCTACACCTTC
j_gene: TRBJ1-1; d_gene: TRBD1; abundance: -; v_gene: TRBV29-1; CDR3aa: CSGTGAMNTEAFF; CDR3nt: TGCAGCGGTACAGGGGCCATGAACACTGAAGCTTTCTTT
j_gene: TRBJ1-2; d_gene: -; abundance: -; v_gene: TRBV7-8; CDR3aa: CASSLNQGGSYGYTF; CDR3nt: TGTGCCAGCAGCTTAAATCAGGGAGGGAGTTATGGCTACACCTTC
j_gene: TRBJ1-1; d_gene: -; abundance: -; v_gene: TRBV7-9; CDR3aa: CASSLPGNTEAFF; CDR3nt: TGTGCCAGCAGCTTACCAGGTAACACTGAAGCTTTCTTT
j_gene: TRBJ2-7; d_gene: -; abundance: -; v_gene: TRBV7-2; CDR3aa: CASSPLGGPYEQYF; CDR3nt: TGTGCCAGCAGCCCCCTGGGAGGACCCTACGAGCAGTACTTC
j_gene: TRBJ2-3; d_gene: -; abundance: -; v_gene: TRBV11-2; CDR3aa: CASSLAGLGNTQYF; CDR3nt: TGTGCCAGCAGCTTAGCGGGGTTGGGAAATACGCAGTATTTT
j_gene: TRBJ2-1; d_gene: TRBD2; abundance: -; v_gene: TRBV5-1; CDR3aa: CASSLASGITNEQFF; CDR3nt: TGCGCCAGCAGCTTGGCTAGCGGGATAACAAATGAGCAGTTCTTC
j_gene: TRBJ2-2; d_gene: -; abundance: -; v_gene: TRBV10-3; CDR3aa: CATRGEWNSGELFF; CDR3nt: TGTGCCACCAGGGGAGAATGGAACAGCGGGGAGCTGTTTTTT
j_gene: TRBJ1-2; d_gene: -; abundance: -; v_gene: TRBV6-1; CDR3aa: CASSDPGANYGYTF; CDR3nt: TGTGCCAGCAGTGACCCCGGTGCTAACTATGGCTACACCTTC